Following are 32 T cell receptor beta chains from one sample sequenced in a study of blood T cell repertoires in COVID-19. Profiling relied on immunoSEQ multiplex PCR, and the TCRdb table lists in-frame clones only, not all of them. Of roughly 240,000 clones in the sample, 75% to 90% were seen once. Sequenced input: PBMCs or T cells enriched from blood (not recorded which). Receptor source: a man aged 50-60 years who had been exposed to COVID-19.

As to this clone: Other DNA sequences from this sample encode an identical CDR3 as well. V usage is TRBV19 and J usage is TRBJ1-1, with D perhaps matching TRBD1 (6 bases). Germline V gives CDR1 LNHDA, CDR2 SQIVND (reference sequence). Trimming stripped 5 bases from V and 0 bases from J, with 7 bases between. CDR3 size: 13 residues. The CDR3 loop is CASSDRLNTEAFF. The CDR3 DNA reads as TGTGCCAGTAGTGACAGGTTGAACACTGAAGCTTTCTTT. Full variable domain (missing parts from reference TRBV19 and TRBJ1-1): DGGITQSPKYLFRKEGQNVTLSCEQNLNHDAMYWYRQDPGQGLRLIYYSQIVNDFQKGDIAEGYSVSREKKESFPLTVTSAQKNPTAFYLCASSDRLNTEAFFGQGTRLTVV.

The chain couples TRBV6-6 to TRBJ2-1, with D perhaps TRBD2 (5 bases). CDR1 and CDR2 from the germline V gene are MNHNY and SVGAGI (reference sequence). V lost 5 bases to trimming and J lost 4 bases, with 15 bases between them. The CDR3 loop spans 15 amino acids. CDR3 sequence: CASSTAGVSYNEQFF. The CDR3 region has the DNA TGTGCCAGCAGTACCGCCGGGGTGTCATACAATGAGCAGTTCTTC.

The V and J genes are TRBV11-2 and TRBJ2-1, with TRBD2 identical over 9 bases. After removal of 2 bases from V and 9 bases from J, the junction contained 8 bases not matched to a gene. The CDR3 loop spans 15 amino acids. Per the germline V gene, CDR1 is SGHAT and CDR2 is FQNNGV. CDR3 nucleotides: TGTGCCAGCAGCTTATCGGCGGGAGGGCTTGGTGAGCAGTTCTTC. Translated, it gives CASSLSAGGLGEQFF. The complete variable domain, with remaining parts taken from reference TRBV11-2 and TRBJ2-1, reads EAGVAQSPRYKIIEKRQSVAFWCNPISGHATLYWYQQILGQGPKLLIQFQNNGVVDDSQLPKDRFSAERLKGVDSTLKIQPAKLEDSAVYLCASSLSAGGLGEQFFGPGTRLTVL.

In the case of this clone: An end of the junction does not agree with germline; a read error may underlie this. The rearrangement uses TRBV7-7 and TRBJ2-3; perhaps TRBD1 as D (6 bases). CDR3 size: 14 residues. Germline CDR1 SSHAT, CDR2 FNYEAQ (reference sequence). This chain's CDR3 is CASSLNTGTDTQYF. CDR3 nucleotide sequence: TGTGCTAGCAGCTTAAATACAGGGACAGATACGCAGTATTTT. The full variable domain, its missing parts supplied by reference TRBV7-7 and TRBJ2-3, is GAGVSQSPRYKVTKRGQDVTLRCDPISSHATLYWYQQALGQGPEFLTYFNYEAQPDKSGLPSDRFSAERPEGSISTLTIQRTEQRDSAMYRCASSLNTGTDTQYFGPGTRLTVL.

This clone was observed once. The CDR3 nucleotides read TGTGCCAGCAGACTTGCTTTAAGCACTGAAGCTTTCTTT. This gives the protein CASRLALSTEAFF. The chain uses TRBV12-3 or TRBV12-4 and TRBJ1-1; unclear D gene. The CDR3 contains 13 residues. V was shortened by 6 bases and J by 4 bases, with 12 bases between the two germline ends.

The V gene is TRBV5-4, the J gene TRBJ1-1; TRBD1 is a possible D gene (5 bases). The germline CDR1 and CDR2 sequences are SGHNT and YYREEE (reference sequence). The CDR3 runs to 14 residues. V was shortened by 4 bases and J by 5 bases, with 15 bases between the two germline ends. The CDR3 protein is CASSRGTEGTEAFF. The DNA for the CDR3 is TGTGCCAGCAGCCGGGGGACGGAGGGAACTGAAGCTTTCTTT.

This clone occurred once. V usage is TRBV11-2 and J usage is TRBJ2-5; TRBD2 agrees at 7 bases. CDR3 length equals 13 residues. With V trimmed by 5 bases and J by 3 bases, 3 bases remained unmatched. Germline CDR1 and CDR2: SGHAT and FQNNGV. As DNA, the CDR3 is TGTGCCAGCAGCCCCGGACTAGAAGAGACCCAGTACTTC. It specifies CASSPGLEETQYF.

The V call is TRBV28, the J call TRBJ1-2; no reliable D call. CDR3 length equals 15 residues. V lost 3 bases and J lost 4, with 15 bases in between. Germline V CDR1 and CDR2: MDHEN, SYDVKM. CDR3 loop: CASSFAPTEVYGYTF. CDR3 nucleotides: TGTGCCAGCAGTTTCGCTCCCACAGAAGTCTATGGCTACACCTTC.

This sequence joins TRBV5-1 and TRBJ2-1, with 9 bases aligning to TRBD1. Germline lookup yields CDR1 SGHRS and CDR2 YFSETQ. The V segment lost 0 bases and the J segment 6 bases; nucleotides outside the gene matches: 4. There are 15 residues in the CDR3. As DNA, the CDR3 is TGCGCCAGCAGCTTGGGGGACAGGGTGGGCAATGAGCAGTTCTTC. It yields the protein CASSLGDRVGNEQFF.

Here the CDR3 DNA reads TGTGCCACCAGTGAACCGACTCCCGGAAGCTCCTACAATGAGCAGTTCTTC. Translation gives CATSEPTPGSSYNEQFF. The genes are TRBV24-1 and TRBJ2-1, with unresolved D. The CDR3 consists of 17 residues. V lost 4 bases, J lost 0 bases, and 15 bases lay in between. Germline V gives CDR1 KGHDR, CDR2 SFDVKD.

This chain links TRBV28 with TRBJ1-2; D might be TRBD1 (6 bases). With 7 bases removed from V and 3 bases from J, the gap between germline ends came to 15 bases. The CDR3 sequence is 14 residues long. The germline CDR1 and CDR2 sequences are MDHEN and SYDVKM. The CDR3 here is CASIKGGSHYGYTF. DNA for the CDR3: TGTGCCAGCATAAAGGGGGGGAGTCACTATGGCTACACCTTC.

The chain couples TRBV18 to TRBJ2-1; the match to TRBD1 covers 7 bases. The CDR3 contains 15 residues. Germline CDR1 is KGHSH and CDR2 is LQKENI. Losses at the gene ends were 6 bases for V and 0 bases for J; bases not matched to a gene: 5. The CDR3 nucleotides are TGTGCCAGCTCCCCGGGACAGATCTCCTACAATGAGCAGTTCTTC. It encodes CASSPGQISYNEQFF. Filled out from reference TRBV18 and TRBJ2-1, the complete variable domain reads NAGVMQNPRHLVRRRGQEARLRCSPMKGHSHVYWYRQLPEEGLKFMVYLQKENIIDESGMPKERFSAEFPKEGPSILRIQQVVRGDSAAYFCASSPGQISYNEQFFGPGTRLTVL.

This clone was detected a few times. V is TRBV7-3 and J is TRBJ2-2, with D uncertain. Germline V CDR1 and CDR2: SGHTA, FQGTGA. Trimming removed 5 bases at V and 8 bases at J, with 6 bases between. The CDR3 has 11 residues. The CDR3 bases are TGTGCCAGCAGCCCCGGGGGGGAGCTGTTTTTT. Translated: CASSPGGELFF.

The chain has TRBV5-1 and TRBJ1-2; 7 positions match TRBD1. There are 13 residues in the CDR3. Losses at the gene ends were 4 bases for V and 1 base for J; bases not matched to a gene: 1. The V gene's germline CDR1 is SGHRS and CDR2 YFSETQ. This chain's CDR3 is CASSQGGNYGYTF. Here the CDR3 DNA reads TGCGCCAGCAGCCAGGGGGGTAACTATGGCTACACCTTC.

V is TRBV4-1 and J is TRBJ1-1, with 8 bases that match TRBD1. There are 16 residues in the CDR3. V shed 4 bases, J shed 11 bases, and the junction held 18 bases outside the gene matches. Germline CDR1 MGHRA, CDR2 YSYEKL. CDR3 amino acids: CASSLLSRGHATAAFF. As DNA, the CDR3 is TGCGCCAGCAGCCTCCTGTCCAGGGGGCATGCCACGGCGGCTTTCTTT.

As to this clone: Other DNA sequences from this sample encode an identical CDR3 as well. V is TRBV7-3 and J is TRBJ1-5; D is unresolved. There are 13 residues in the CDR3. Deletions cut 5 bases from V and 2 bases from J, with 7 bases between. Per germline, CDR1 SGHTA and CDR2 FQGTGA. The CDR3 spells CASSPQGNQPQHF. Here the CDR3 DNA reads TGTGCCAGCAGCCCCCAGGGCAATCAGCCCCAGCATTTT. Using reference TRBV7-3 and TRBJ1-5 for the parts outside the CDR3, the full variable domain is GAGVSQTPSNKVTEKGKYVELRCDPISGHTALYWYRQSLGQGPEFLIYFQGTGAADDSGLPNDRFFAVRPEGSVSTLKIQRTERGDSAVYLCASSPQGNQPQHFGDGTRLSIL.

The rearrangement links TRBV9 to TRBJ2-1; D is ambiguous. Trimming cost V 4 bases and J 9 bases, with 14 bases left between them. CDR1 and CDR2 from the germline V gene are SGDLS and YYNGEE. This CDR3 region has 13 residues. The CDR3 is CASSPEILSEQFF. The CDR3 coding sequence is TGTGCCAGCAGCCCGGAGATTTTGAGTGAGCAGTTCTTC.

The chain has TRBV6-5 and TRBJ1-2; D is perhaps TRBD1 (5 bases). Looked up from germline, CDR1 is MNHEY and CDR2 is SVGAGI. This CDR3 region has 16 residues. V shed 2 bases and J shed 3 bases, with 16 bases lying between them. Here the CDR3 reads CASSYGGAGLDYGYTF. For the CDR3, the DNA is TGTGCCAGCAGTTACGGAGGGGCAGGGCTGGACTATGGCTACACCTTC.

The chain employs TRBV5-1 and TRBJ1-1; the D gene is possibly TRBD1 (6 bases). The germline gives CDR1 SGHRS, CDR2 YFSETQ. This CDR3 contains 14 residues. Trimming removed 4 bases from V and 5 bases from J, with 15 bases in between. CDR3: CASSSIRGGTEAFF. The CDR3 region has the DNA TGCGCCAGCAGCAGCATCAGGGGTGGTACTGAAGCTTTCTTT. The whole variable domain, filled in from reference TRBV5-1 and TRBJ1-1, reads KAGVTQTPRYLIKTRGQQVTLSCSPISGHRSVSWYQQTPGQGLQFLFEYFSETQRNKGNFPGRFSGRQFSNSRSEMNVSTLELGDSALYLCASSSIRGGTEAFFGQGTRLTVV.

This chain connects TRBV9 to TRBJ1-2; D gene uncertain. This CDR3 is 15 amino acids long. Germline V gene lookup returns CDR1 SGDLS and CDR2 YYNGEE. Trimming shortened V by 0 bases and J by 0 bases, and 9 bases separated the two germline ends. CDR3 DNA sequence: TGTGCCAGCAGCGTAGACTTTGGAGCTAACTATGGCTACACCTTC. This codes for CASSVDFGANYGYTF.

The chain uses TRBV5-8 and TRBJ2-2; 12 positions agree with TRBD2. Unmatched junction bases numbered 15, after V lost 2 bases and J lost 4 bases. Germline V gives CDR1 SGHTS, CDR2 YDEGEE. The CDR3 consists of 20 residues. In DNA, the CDR3 is TGTGCCAGCAGCTTCGGTTCTAGCGGGAGGGCCCAGGTGGCCACCGGGGAGCTGTTTTTT. This codes for CASSFGSSGRAQVATGELFF. The whole variable domain, filled in from reference TRBV5-8 and TRBJ2-2, reads EAGVTQSPTHLIKTRGQQATLRCSPISGHTSVYWYQQALGLGLQFLLWYDEGEERNRGNFPPRFSGRQFPNYSSELNVNALELEDSALYLCASSFGSSGRAQVATGELFFGEGSRLTVL.

The V and J genes are TRBV25-1 and TRBJ1-4; tentative D call: TRBD1 (5 bases). V lost 6 bases to trimming and J lost 8 bases, with 16 bases between them. The CDR3 spans 14 residues. Germline values: CDR1 MGHDK, CDR2 SYGVNS. CDR3: CASSPGGGREKLFF. The CDR3 bases are TGTGCCAGCAGCCCCGGGGGTGGTCGGGAAAAACTGTTTTTT.

The V gene is TRBV12-5, the J gene TRBJ1-1; no clear D. Germline V CDR1 and CDR2: LGHNT, FRNRAP. V was cut by 4 bases and J by 1 base, with 7 bases left in between. The CDR3 has 13 amino acids. CDR3 protein: CASGSEGNTEAFF. CDR3 DNA sequence: TGTGCTAGTGGTTCTGAGGGGAACACTGAAGCTTTCTTT.

The chain has TRBV18 and TRBJ1-1; TRBD1 aligns across 8 bases. V was clipped by 3 bases and J by 11 bases; unmatched bases: 14. The CDR3 spans 15 residues. Per the germline V gene, CDR1 is KGHSH and CDR2 is LQKENI. The CDR3 DNA follows: TGTGCCAGCTCACCTACTCCAGCAGGGGGCATCACGGCTTTCTTT. Encoded protein: CASSPTPAGGITAFF.

The chain links TRBV5-4 to TRBJ2-2; 15 positions agree with TRBD2. This CDR3 spans 17 amino acids. The V gene end was trimmed by 4 bases and the J gene end by 6 bases; junction bases not matched to a gene: 7. Germline loops: CDR1 SGHNT, CDR2 YYREEE (reference sequence). CDR3 protein: CASSVGLAGGLAGELFF. In nucleotides, the CDR3 is TGTGCCAGCAGCGTCGGACTAGCGGGAGGGCTAGCCGGGGAGCTGTTTTTT.

V is TRBV4-2 and J is TRBJ1-4; D is ambiguous. Looked up from germline, CDR1 is LGHNA and CDR2 is YNFKEQ. This CDR3 is built from 14 residues. The V and J ends lost 4 bases and 7 bases respectively, with 13 bases between them. CDR3 in amino acids: CASSLRGAIEKLFF. DNA of the CDR3: TGTGCCAGCAGCCTTCGAGGTGCGATTGAAAAACTGTTTTTT.

The chain links TRBV2 to TRBJ1-1, with TRBD1 as a possible D gene (5 bases). Germline lookup yields CDR1 SNHLY and CDR2 FYNNEI. Between the trimmed V and J ends, which lost 7 bases and 3 bases, there was a span of 24 bases. CDR3 length: 17 amino acids. The CDR3 region has the DNA TGTGCCAGCATTTACAGGCTATCTTCTATTAGTGACACTGAAGCTTTCTTT. Its translation is CASIYRLSSISDTEAFF.

The chain joins TRBV12-3 or TRBV12-4 to TRBJ1-5, with D tentatively TRBD1 (5 bases). Trimming removed 5 bases at V and 9 bases at J, with 11 bases between. This CDR3 is 12 amino acids long. CDR3 sequence: CASSLKGWPQHF. The CDR3 DNA follows: TGTGCCAGCAGTCTCAAGGGGTGGCCCCAGCATTTT.

The rearrangement uses TRBV29-1 and TRBJ2-1; 7 positions agree with TRBD2. With 5 bases clipped from V and 5 bases from J, the junction kept 12 bases outside the gene matches. CDR3 length: 15 amino acids. The germline CDR1 and CDR2 sequences are SQVTM and ANQGSEA. CDR3 sequence: CSVYFSQRGHNEQFF. CDR3 sequence (DNA): TGCAGCGTTTACTTCTCTCAGCGGGGACACAATGAGCAGTTCTTC.

This rearrangement joins TRBV28 to TRBJ1-2, with no clear D. Trimming took off 3 bases at V and 8 bases at J, with 13 bases between the two ends. The germline gives CDR1 MDHEN, CDR2 SYDVKM. The CDR3 is 13 residues long. As DNA, the CDR3 is TGTGCCAGCAGTTTTACGGGCAGAGGGGGCTACACCTTC. This translates into CASSFTGRGGYTF.

This chain connects TRBV12-5 to TRBJ1-1; D unclear. V gave up 6 bases and J gave up 11 bases, with 10 bases separating them. Germline-derived CDR1 and CDR2 are LGHNT and FRNRAP. This CDR3 is 10 amino acids long. In nucleotides, the CDR3 is TGTGCTAGTGGAAGCGCCCCCGCTTTCTTT. It encodes CASGSAPAFF.

The V call is TRBV7-9, the J call TRBJ1-5; 7 bases agree with TRBD1. V gave up 5 bases and J gave up 6 bases; unmatched junction bases: 4. In germline, CDR1 is SEHNR, CDR2 FQNEAQ (reference sequence). The CDR3 is made up of 13 amino acids. CDR3 nucleotide sequence: TGTGCCAGCAGCGGAACAGGGGTTCAGCCCCAGCATTTT. This codes for CASSGTGVQPQHF. Supplemented by reference TRBV7-9 and TRBJ1-5, the full variable domain reads DTGVSQNPRHKITKRGQNVTFRCDPISEHNRLYWYRQTLGQGPEFLTYFQNEAQLEKSRLLSDRFSAERPKGSFSTLEIQRTEQGDSAMYLCASSGTGVQPQHFGDGTRLSIL.